This is a list of T cell receptor beta chains from one sample in a study of T cell responses to AZD1222 COVID-19 vaccine. Clones were read by immunoSEQ multiplex PCR, and TCRdb kept only the in-frame ones, dropping some. The sample carries around 76,000 clones, 84% recorded once. The sample in question was peripheral blood, obtained on day 0 of AZD1222 vaccination. Receptor source: an adult in good health. CDR3s include the opening cysteine and the closing phenylalanine or tryptophan.

CDR3	V	J
CASSFSSVTQGAFF	TRBV7-9	TRBJ1-1
CASSLGLLNTEAFF	TRBV5-6	TRBJ1-1
CASSLSGLSTRGTYEQYF	TRBV5-6	TRBJ2-7
CSVTGTGEGNTEAFF	TRBV29-1	TRBJ1-1
CASSLWGGSDNEQFF	TRBV28	TRBJ2-1
CASSLSWGKLFF	TRBV28	TRBJ1-4
CASGGQGATEAFF	TRBV27	TRBJ1-1
CASSHRQGGQFPLHF	TRBV7-2	TRBJ1-6
CASSLNRDKLFF	TRBV3-1/TRBV3-2	TRBJ1-4
CASSLNPPNTEAFF	TRBV5-5	TRBJ1-1
CAGSLGSNNSPLHF	TRBV7-2	TRBJ1-6
CSVEDRMAGFYGYTF	TRBV29-1	TRBJ1-2